This TCR beta chain was identified in a study of metastatic and nonmetastatic thyroid tumors. Looking at the study overall: Comparative analysis of repertoires was undertaken across blood and tumor or nodule tissue obtained from malignant and benign thyroid patients.

This clone occurred once. The V gene's germline CDR1 is KGHSH and CDR2 LQKENI. Trimming removed 3 bases from V and 8 bases from J; junction bases left unmatched: 9. The CDR3 contains 14 residues. MiXCR was used by TCRdb to re-call the PCR reads. The table has about 41,000 clones, 25% to 30% seen once. Patients had received no treatment of any kind before thyroid surgery. The sample consisted of blood. The source is a male donor with papillary thyroid cancer or a benign thyroid nodule (not recorded which). Some clones in this sample may be carry-over from other donors' samples. The gene calls are TRBV18 and TRBJ1-2, with TRBD1 matching over 7 bases. The CDR3: CASSPPNGQEGYTF. The CDR3 DNA follows: TGTGCCAGCTCACCTCCTAATGGACAGGAGGGCTACACCTTC.